In this sample, the clone carrying this T cell receptor beta chain turned up once. The target antigen is unknown. Trimming removed 5 bases from V and 1 base from J; junction bases left unmatched: 5. This CDR3 region has 14 residues. Germline V gene data show CDR1 as SGHVS and CDR2 as FNYEAQ. This specimen belongs to a study of shared clonotypes between healthy human individuals. Study-level points and caveats: The study found about 5.1% of naive CD4 clonotypes shared across a few donors.

Produced via immunoSEQ multiplex PCR; TCRdb's table is partial and in-frame only. The sample shows approximately 500,000 clones, 96% of them seen only once. The sample taken for sequencing was naive CD4+ T cells sorted from blood. The subset was: CD45RA+ positively selected. The sequence came from a woman between 25 and 40 years old in good health. This chain links TRBV7-6 with TRBJ2-7; 7 nucleotides align to TRBD2. CDR3 DNA: TGTGCCAGCAGCCCGGCGGGAGCGTCCTACGAGCAGTACTTC. Protein: CASSPAGASYEQYF.